The 4 T cell receptor beta chains given below trace back to one sample, sequenced in a study of naive and memory T cell subsets. The treatment here: skin biopsy from PPD injection site in Mantoux-positive individual. TCR cDNA received a 3' ligated oligonucleotide that carried a UMI. Ligated cDNA underwent four rounds of PCR with nested alpha and beta constant region primers and SP2. TCRdb reprocessed the UMI-ligation and nested PCR reads via MiXCR and lists one record per CDR3 protein. The sample includes 25,000 to 35,000 distinct CDR3 sequences, roughly 6.6% of them seen just once. Sample: skin, taken from a tuberculin skin test site. The source is an adult in good health.

This clonotype was seen many times. The V and J genes are TRBV29-1 and TRBJ1-1; D is unclear. V lost 7 bases and J 3 bases, leaving 15 bases between the germline ends. The CDR3 totals 13 residues. The germline V gene has CDR1 SQVTM and CDR2 ANQGSEA. The CDR3 loop reads CSARSLGYTEAFF. CDR3 in DNA: TGCAGCGCCCGCTCCCTAGGTTACACTGAAGCTTTCTTT.

This clonotype showed up many times. CDR3 region: CASSLGQGIDTQYF. The CDR3 nucleotides read TGTGCCAGCAGCTTAGGCCAGGGGATAGATACGCAGTATTTT. This chain joins TRBV7-6 and TRBJ2-3; possible D gene TRBD1, 6 bases. V lost 1 base, J lost 5 bases, and 10 bases lay in between. The CDR3 totals 14 residues. Germline assignment: CDR1 SGHVS and CDR2 FNYEAQ.

This clonotype has just a few counts. The chain links TRBV28 to TRBJ2-3, with 14 bases fitting TRBD2. The trim removed 5 bases at V and 3 bases at J, leaving 16 bases unmatched. The CDR3 runs to 20 residues. Germline V gene data show CDR1 as MDHEN and CDR2 as SYDVKM. CDR3 in amino acids: CASSANLGLAGGGRTDTQYF. For the CDR3, the DNA is TGTGCCAGCAGTGCTAACCTTGGACTAGCGGGGGGCGGGCGGACAGATACGCAGTATTTT.

This clonotype was counted many times. This CDR3 reads CASSFEAPDEQFF. As DNA, the CDR3 is TGCGCCAGCAGCTTCGAAGCCCCCGACGAGCAGTTCTTC. This chain joins TRBV5-1 and TRBJ2-1; no reliable D call. V was shortened by 2 bases and J by 10 bases, with 13 bases between the two germline ends. Germline V gene data show CDR1 as SGHRS and CDR2 as YFSETQ. The CDR3 contains 13 residues.